This T cell receptor beta chain was obtained from a study of CD8 T cells in Susac syndrome. TEMRA cells were FACS-enriched, and CD8+ and CD4+ T cells were isolated negatively. cDNA came from about 0.5 to 1 ug RNA primed by random hexamers. An immunoSEQ multiplex PCR amplified TCR beta CDR3 over 54 Vbeta and 13 Jbeta. TCRdb reprocessed the immunoSEQ multiplex PCR reads with MiXCR, giving one entry per CDR3 protein. The table lists under 150,000 distinct CDR3 sequences, 90% to 95% of them singletons. The CDR3 covers 14 residues. The V and J ends lost 7 bases and 5 bases respectively, with 15 bases between them. CDR1 and CDR2 (germline): LNHDA, SQIVND (reference sequence).

The source of this sequence is a human donor with multiple sclerosis. The specimen sequenced was CD4+ T cells from PBMCs. The chain couples TRBV19 to TRBJ1-5; D call uncertain. This CDR3 reads CASTGDPTDQPQHF. CDR3 DNA: TGTGCCAGTACTGGAGACCCGACGGATCAGCCCCAGCATTTT.